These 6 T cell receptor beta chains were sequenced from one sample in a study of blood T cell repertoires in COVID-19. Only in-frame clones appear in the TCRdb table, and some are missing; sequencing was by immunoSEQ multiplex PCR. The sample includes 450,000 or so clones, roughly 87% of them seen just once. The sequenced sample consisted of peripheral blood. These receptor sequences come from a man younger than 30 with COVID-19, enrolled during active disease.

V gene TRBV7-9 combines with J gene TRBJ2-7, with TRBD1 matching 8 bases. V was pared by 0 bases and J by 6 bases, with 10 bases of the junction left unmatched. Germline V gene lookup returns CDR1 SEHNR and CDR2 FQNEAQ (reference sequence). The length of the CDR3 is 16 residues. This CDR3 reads CASSLAPRTGRFEQYF. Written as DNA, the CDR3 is TGTGCCAGCAGCTTAGCGCCTCGGACAGGGAGATTCGAGCAGTACTTC.

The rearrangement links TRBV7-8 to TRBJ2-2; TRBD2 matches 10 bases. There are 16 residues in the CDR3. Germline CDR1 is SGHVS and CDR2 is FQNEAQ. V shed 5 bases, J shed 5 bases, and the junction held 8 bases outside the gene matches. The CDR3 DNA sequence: TGTGCCAGCAGCCCCAGGGGACTAGCGTCTACCGGGGAGCTGTTTTTT. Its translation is CASSPRGLASTGELFF.

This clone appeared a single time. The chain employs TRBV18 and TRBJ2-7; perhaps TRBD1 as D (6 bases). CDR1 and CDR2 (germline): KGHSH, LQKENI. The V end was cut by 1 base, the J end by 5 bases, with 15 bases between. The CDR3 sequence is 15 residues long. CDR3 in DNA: TGTGCCAGCTCACCACGAAGGGGGATGGGGGACGAGCAGTACTTC. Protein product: CASSPRRGMGDEQYF.

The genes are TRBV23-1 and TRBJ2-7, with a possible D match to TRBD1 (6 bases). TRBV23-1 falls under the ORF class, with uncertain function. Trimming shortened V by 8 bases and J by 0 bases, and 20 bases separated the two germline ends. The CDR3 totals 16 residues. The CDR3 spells CASSHRVGRRSYEQYF. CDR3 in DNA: TGCGCCAGCTCACACAGGGTAGGGCGGCGCTCCTACGAGCAGTACTTC.

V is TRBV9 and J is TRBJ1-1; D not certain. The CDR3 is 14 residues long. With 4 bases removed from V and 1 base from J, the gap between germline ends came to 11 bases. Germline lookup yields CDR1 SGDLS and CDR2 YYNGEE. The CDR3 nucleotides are TGTGCCAGCAGCCCCCTGGGAGGGAACACTGAAGCTTTCTTT. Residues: CASSPLGGNTEAFF.

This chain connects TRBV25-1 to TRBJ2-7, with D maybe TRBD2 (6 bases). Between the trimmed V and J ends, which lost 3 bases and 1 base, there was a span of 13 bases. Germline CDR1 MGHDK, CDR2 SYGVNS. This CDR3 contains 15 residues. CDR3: CASSDPGGNSYEQYF. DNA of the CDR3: TGTGCCAGCAGTGACCCAGGAGGGAATTCCTACGAGCAGTACTTC.